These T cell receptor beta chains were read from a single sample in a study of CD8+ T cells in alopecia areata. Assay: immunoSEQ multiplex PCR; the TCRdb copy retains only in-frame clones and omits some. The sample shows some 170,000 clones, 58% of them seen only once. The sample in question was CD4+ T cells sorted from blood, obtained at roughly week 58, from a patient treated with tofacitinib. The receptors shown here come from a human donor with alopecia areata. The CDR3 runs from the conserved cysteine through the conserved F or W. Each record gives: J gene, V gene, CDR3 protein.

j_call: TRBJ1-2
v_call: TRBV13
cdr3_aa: CASSSRQTLRANYGYTF

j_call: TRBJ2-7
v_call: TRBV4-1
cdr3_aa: CASSHEYREEIEQYF

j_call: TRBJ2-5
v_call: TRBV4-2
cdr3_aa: CASSQGTSGGASETQYF

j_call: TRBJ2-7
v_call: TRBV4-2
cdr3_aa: CASSQEGYEQYF

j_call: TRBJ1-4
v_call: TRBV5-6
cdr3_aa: CASSFGYRHTNEKLFF

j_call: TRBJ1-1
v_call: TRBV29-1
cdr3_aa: CSVGLIGSNTEAFF

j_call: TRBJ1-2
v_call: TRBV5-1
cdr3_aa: CASSLAIEATVNTF

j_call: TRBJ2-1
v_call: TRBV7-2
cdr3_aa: CASSVWGGASGGNEQFF

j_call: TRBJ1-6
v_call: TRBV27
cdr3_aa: CASTPQRQGPSPLHF

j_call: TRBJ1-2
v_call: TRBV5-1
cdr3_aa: CASSLGSQGYGYTF

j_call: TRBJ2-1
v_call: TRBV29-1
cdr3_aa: CSVEGTSGGQYNEQFF

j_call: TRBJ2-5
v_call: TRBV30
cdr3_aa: CAWSRSSQETQYF

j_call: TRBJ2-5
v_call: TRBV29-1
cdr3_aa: CSVFDLVTQYF

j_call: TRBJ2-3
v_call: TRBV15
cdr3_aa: CATSRAGAFTDTQYF

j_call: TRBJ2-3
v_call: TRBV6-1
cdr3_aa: CASSIRQGMDTQYF

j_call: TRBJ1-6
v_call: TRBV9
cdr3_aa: CASSALTGYNSPLHF

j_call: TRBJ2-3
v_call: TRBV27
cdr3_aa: CASSLMGESTDTQYF

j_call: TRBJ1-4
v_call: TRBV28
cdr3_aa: CASSSSVRKLFF

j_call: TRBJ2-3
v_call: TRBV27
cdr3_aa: CASSSRLAGWGDTQYF

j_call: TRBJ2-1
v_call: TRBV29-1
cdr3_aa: CSVDPGELFGEQFF

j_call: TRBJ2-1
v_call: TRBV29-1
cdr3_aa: CSVVRGDFSYNEQFF

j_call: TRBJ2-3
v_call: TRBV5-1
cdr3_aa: CASSADRGTTDTQYF

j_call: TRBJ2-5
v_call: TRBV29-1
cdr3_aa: CSVEGIGETQYF

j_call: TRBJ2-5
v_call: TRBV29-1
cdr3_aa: CSVGWAGQETQYF

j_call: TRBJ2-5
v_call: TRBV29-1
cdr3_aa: CSAQWGHRQETQYF

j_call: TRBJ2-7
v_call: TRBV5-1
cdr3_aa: CASSLASVGYEQYF

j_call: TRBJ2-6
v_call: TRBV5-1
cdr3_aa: CASSSLFGANVLTF

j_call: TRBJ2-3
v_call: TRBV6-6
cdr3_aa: CASSYSKGPTDTQYF

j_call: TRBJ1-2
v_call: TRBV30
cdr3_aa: CAWRTVNNYGYTF

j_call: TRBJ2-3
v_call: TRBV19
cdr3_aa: CASKKDPGTDTQYF

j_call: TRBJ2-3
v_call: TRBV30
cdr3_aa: CAWSPGADTQYF

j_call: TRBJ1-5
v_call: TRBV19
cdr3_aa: CASRVQASNQPQHF

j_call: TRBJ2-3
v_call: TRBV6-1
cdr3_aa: CASRMSGGGADTQYF

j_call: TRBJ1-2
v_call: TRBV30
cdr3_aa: CAWSVMTEGGYTF

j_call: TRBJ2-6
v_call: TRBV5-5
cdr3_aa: CASSLIPGRTTSGANVLTF

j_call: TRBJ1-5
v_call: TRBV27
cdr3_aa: CASSGWGDFGNQPQHF

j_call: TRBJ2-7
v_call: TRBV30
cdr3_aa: CAWRTGYEQYF

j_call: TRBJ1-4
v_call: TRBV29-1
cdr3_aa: CSVGISQGEKLFF

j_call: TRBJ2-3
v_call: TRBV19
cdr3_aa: CASSIIGTVSTDTQYF

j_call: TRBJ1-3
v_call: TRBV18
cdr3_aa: CASSPAASGNTIYF

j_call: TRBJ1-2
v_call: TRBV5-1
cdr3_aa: CASSQGTASYGYTF

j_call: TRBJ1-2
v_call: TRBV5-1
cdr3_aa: CASSDWDRGYGYTF

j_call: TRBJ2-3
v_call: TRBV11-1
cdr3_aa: CASSLWGNTDTQYF

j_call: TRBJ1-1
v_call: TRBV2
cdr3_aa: CASSLGQGEAFF

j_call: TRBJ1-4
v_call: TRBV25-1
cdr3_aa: CASSYRQGYATNEKLFF

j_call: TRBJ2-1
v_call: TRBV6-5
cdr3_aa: CASSYSEQINEQFF

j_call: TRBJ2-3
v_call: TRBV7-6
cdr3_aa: CASSRGGRANTDTQYF

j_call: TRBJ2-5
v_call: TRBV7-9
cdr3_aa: CASSSDGGETQYF

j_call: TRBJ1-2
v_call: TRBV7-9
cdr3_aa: CASSSQGKVGYTF

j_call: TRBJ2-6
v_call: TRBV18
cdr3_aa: CASSNTLKGQGASGANVLTF

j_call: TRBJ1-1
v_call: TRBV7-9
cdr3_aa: CASSLRDRGLSDAEAFF

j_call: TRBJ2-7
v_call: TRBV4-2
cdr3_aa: CASSQVGYEQYF

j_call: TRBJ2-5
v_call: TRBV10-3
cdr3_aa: CAISQGETQYF

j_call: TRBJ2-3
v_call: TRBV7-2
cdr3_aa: CASSFLKVSTDTQYF

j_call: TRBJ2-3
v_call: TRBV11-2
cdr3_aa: CASSRRTGSTDTQYF